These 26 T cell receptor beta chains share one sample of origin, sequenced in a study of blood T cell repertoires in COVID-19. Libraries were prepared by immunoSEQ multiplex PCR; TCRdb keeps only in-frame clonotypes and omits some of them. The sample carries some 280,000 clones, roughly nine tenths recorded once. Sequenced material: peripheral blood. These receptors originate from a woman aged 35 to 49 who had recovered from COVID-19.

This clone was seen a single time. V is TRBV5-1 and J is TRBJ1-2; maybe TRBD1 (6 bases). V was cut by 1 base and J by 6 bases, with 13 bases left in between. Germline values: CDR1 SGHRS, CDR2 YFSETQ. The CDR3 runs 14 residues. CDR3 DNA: TGCGCCAGCAGCTTGAAACAGGGAGTCGATGGCTACACCTTC. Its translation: CASSLKQGVDGYTF.

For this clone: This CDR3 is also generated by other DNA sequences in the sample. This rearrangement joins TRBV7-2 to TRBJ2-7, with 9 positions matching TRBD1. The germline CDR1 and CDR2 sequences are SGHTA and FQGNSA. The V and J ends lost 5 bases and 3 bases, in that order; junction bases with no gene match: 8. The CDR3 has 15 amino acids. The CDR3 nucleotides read TGTGCCAGCAGCCCCACGGCGGGACAGGGCTACGAGCAGTACTTC. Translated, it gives CASSPTAGQGYEQYF. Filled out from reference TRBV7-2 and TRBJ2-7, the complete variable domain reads GAGVSQSPSNKVTEKGKDVELRCDPISGHTALYWYRQSLGQGLEFLIYFQGNSAPDKSGLPSDRFSAERTGGSVSTLTIQRTQQEDSAVYLCASSPTAGQGYEQYFGPGTRLTVT.

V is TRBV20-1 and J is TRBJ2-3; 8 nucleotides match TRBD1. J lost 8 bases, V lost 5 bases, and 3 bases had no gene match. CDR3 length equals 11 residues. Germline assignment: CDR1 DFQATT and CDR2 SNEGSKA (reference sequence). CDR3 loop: CSAHRGSTQYF. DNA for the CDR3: TGCAGTGCTCACAGGGGGAGTACGCAGTATTTT.

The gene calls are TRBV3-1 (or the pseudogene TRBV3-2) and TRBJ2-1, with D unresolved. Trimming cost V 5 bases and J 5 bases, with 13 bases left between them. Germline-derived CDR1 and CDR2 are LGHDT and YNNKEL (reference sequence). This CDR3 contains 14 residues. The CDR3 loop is CASSSFGVNNEQFF. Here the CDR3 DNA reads TGTGCCAGCAGCTCGTTCGGTGTAAACAATGAGCAGTTCTTC.

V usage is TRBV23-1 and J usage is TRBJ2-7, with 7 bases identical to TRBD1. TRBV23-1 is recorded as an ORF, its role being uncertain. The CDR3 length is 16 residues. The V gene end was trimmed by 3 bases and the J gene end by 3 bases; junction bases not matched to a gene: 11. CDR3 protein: CASSQPPTGPDYEQYF. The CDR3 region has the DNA TGCGCCAGCAGTCAGCCACCGACAGGGCCTGACTACGAGCAGTACTTC.

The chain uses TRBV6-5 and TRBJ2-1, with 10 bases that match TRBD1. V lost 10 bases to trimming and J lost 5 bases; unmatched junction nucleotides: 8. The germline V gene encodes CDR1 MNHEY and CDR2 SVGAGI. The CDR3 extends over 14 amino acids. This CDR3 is CATKDRGLNNEQFF. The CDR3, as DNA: TGTGCCACCAAAGACAGGGGGCTAAACAATGAGCAGTTCTTC.

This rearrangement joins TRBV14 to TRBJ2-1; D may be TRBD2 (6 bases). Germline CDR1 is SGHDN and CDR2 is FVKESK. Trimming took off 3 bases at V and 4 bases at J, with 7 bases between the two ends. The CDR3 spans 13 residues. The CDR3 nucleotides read TGTGCCAGCAGCCAGGGGACTTACAATGAGCAGTTCTTC. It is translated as CASSQGTYNEQFF. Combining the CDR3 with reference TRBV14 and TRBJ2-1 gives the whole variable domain EAGVTQFPSHSVIEKGQTVTLRCDPISGHDNLYWYRRVMGKEIKFLLHFVKESKQDESGMPNNRFLAERTGGTYSTLKVQPAELEDSGVYFCASSQGTYNEQFFGPGTRLTVL.

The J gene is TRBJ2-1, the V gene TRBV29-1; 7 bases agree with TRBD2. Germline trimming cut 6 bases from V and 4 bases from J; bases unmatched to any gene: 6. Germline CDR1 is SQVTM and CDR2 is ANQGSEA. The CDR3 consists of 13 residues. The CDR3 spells CSVTRDYYNEQFF. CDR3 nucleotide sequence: TGCAGCGTCACCCGGGACTATTACAATGAGCAGTTCTTC.

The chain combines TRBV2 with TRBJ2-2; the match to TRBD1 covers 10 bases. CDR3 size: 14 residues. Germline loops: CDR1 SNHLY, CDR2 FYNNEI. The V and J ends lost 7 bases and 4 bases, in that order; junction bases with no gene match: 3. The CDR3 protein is CASNRDRGTGELFF. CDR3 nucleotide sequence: TGTGCCAGCAACCGGGACAGGGGCACCGGGGAGCTGTTTTTT. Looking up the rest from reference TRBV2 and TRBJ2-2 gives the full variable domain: EPEVTQTPSHQVTQMGQEVILRCVPISNHLYFYWYRQILGQKVEFLVSFYNNEISEKSEIFDDQFSVERPDGSNFTLKIRSTKLEDSAMYFCASNRDRGTGELFFGEGSRLTVL.

The CDR3 region is CASSLGSLAGGGGELFF. CDR3 in DNA: TGTGCCAGCAGCTTGGGAAGTCTAGCGGGAGGCGGCGGGGAGCTGTTTTTT. The chain combines TRBV5-4 with TRBJ2-2; 11 bases match TRBD2. Looked up from germline, CDR1 is SGHNT and CDR2 is YYREEE (reference sequence). V shed 0 bases and J 7 bases; nucleotides not matched to a gene: 8. The CDR3 is 17 residues long.

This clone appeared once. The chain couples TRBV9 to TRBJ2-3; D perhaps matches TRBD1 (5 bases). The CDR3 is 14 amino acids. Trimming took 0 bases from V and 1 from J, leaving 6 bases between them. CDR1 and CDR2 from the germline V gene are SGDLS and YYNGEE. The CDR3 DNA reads TGTGCCAGCAGCGTAGCGACAGGCACAGATACGCAGTATTTT. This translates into CASSVATGTDTQYF.

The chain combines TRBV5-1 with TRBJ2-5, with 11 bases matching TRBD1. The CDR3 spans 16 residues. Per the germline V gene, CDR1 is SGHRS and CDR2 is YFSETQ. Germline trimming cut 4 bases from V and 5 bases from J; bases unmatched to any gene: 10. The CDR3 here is CASSGQGQGAAETQYF. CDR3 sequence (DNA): TGCGCCAGCAGCGGACAAGGACAGGGGGCCGCGGAGACCCAGTACTTC.

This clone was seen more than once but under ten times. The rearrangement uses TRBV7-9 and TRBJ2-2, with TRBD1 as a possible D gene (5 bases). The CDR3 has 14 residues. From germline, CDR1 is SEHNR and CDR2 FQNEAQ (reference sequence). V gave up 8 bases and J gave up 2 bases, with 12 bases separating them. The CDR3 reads CASDTGRNTGELFF. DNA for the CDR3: TGTGCCAGCGATACAGGTCGCAACACCGGGGAGCTGTTTTTT.

This CDR3 reads CASSMERLALVPGELFF. The CDR3 bases are TGTGCCAGCAGCATGGAGCGACTAGCCCTGGTGCCCGGGGAGCTGTTTTTT. The chain uses TRBV7-6 and TRBJ2-2; TRBD2 matches 7 bases. Per the germline V gene, CDR1 is SGHVS and CDR2 is FNYEAQ. The CDR3 has 17 residues. V lost 5 bases, J lost 6 bases, and 15 bases stayed unmatched.

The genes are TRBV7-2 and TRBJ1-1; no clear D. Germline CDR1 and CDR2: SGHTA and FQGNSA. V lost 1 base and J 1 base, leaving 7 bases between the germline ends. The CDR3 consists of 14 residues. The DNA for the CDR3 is TGTGCCAGCAGCTTAGAAATCCGGAACACTGAAGCTTTCTTT. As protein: CASSLEIRNTEAFF. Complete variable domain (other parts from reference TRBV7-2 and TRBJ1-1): GAGVSQSPSNKVTEKGKDVELRCDPISGHTALYWYRQSLGQGLEFLIYFQGNSAPDKSGLPSDRFSAERTGGSVSTLTIQRTQQEDSAVYLCASSLEIRNTEAFFGQGTRLTVV.

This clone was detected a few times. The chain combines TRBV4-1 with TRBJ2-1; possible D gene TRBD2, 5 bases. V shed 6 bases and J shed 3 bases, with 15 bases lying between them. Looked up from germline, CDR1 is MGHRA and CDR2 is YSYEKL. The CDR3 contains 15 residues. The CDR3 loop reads CASSSGGFDYNEQFF. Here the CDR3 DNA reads TGCGCCAGCAGTTCCGGCGGGTTCGACTACAATGAGCAGTTCTTC.

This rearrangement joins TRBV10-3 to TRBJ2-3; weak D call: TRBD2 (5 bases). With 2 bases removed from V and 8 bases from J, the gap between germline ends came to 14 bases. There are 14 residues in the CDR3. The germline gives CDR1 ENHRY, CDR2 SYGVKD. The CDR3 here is CAISEGLAEGTQYF. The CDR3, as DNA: TGTGCCATCAGTGAGGGGCTAGCCGAGGGTACGCAGTATTTT.

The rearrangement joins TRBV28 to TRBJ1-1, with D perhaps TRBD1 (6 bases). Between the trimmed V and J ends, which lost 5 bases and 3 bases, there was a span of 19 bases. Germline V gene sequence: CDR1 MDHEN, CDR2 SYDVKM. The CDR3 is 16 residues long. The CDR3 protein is CASSKRLRGQDTEAFF. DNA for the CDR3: TGTGCCAGCAGTAAAAGGCTGCGGGGGCAGGACACTGAAGCTTTCTTT.

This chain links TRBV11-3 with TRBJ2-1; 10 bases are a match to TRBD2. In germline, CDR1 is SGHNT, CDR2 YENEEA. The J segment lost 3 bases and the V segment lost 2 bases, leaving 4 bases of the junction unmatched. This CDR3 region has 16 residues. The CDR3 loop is CASSLHGLADYNEQFF. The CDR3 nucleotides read TGTGCCAGCAGCTTACATGGACTAGCGGACTACAATGAGCAGTTCTTC.

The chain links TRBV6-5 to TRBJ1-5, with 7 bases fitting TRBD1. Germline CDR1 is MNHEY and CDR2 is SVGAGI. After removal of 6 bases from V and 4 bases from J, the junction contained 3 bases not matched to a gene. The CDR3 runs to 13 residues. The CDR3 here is CASRLQGNQPQHF. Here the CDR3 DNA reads TGTGCCAGCAGGCTACAGGGGAATCAGCCCCAGCATTTT.

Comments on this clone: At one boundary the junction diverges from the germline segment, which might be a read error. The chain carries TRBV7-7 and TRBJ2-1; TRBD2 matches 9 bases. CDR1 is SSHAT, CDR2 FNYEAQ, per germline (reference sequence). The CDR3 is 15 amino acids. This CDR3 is CASSLDSGSYNEQFF. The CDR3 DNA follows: TGTGCTAGCAGCTTGGATAGCGGGAGTTACAATGAGCAGTTCTTC. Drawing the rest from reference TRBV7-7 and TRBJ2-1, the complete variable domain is GAGVSQSPRYKVTKRGQDVTLRCDPISSHATLYWYQQALGQGPEFLTYFNYEAQPDKSGLPSDRFSAERPEGSISTLTIQRTEQRDSAMYRCASSLDSGSYNEQFFGPGTRLTVL.

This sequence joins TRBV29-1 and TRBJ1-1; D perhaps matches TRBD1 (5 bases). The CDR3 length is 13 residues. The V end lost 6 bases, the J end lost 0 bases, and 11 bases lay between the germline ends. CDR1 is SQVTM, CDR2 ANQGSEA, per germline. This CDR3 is CSVLQVMNTEAFF. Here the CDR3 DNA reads TGCAGCGTCTTACAGGTCATGAACACTGAAGCTTTCTTT. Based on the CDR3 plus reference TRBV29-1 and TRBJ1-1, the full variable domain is SAVISQKPSRDICQRGTSLTIQCQVDSQVTMMFWYRQQPGQSLTLIATANQGSEATYESGFVIDKFPISRPNLTFSTLTVSNMSPEDSSIYLCSVLQVMNTEAFFGQGTRLTVV.

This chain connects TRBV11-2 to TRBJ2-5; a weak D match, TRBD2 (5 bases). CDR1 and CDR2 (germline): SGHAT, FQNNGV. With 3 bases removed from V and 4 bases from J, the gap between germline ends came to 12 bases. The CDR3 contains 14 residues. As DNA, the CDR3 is TGTGCCAGCAGCTTTAACTTGGCGGGAGAGACCCAGTACTTC. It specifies CASSFNLAGETQYF.

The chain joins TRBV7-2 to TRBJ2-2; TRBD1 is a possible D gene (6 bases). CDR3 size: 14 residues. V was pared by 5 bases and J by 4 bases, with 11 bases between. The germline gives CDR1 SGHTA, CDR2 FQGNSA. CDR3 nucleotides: TGTGCCAGCAGCCAAACAGGGACCACCGGGGAGCTGTTTTTT. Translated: CASSQTGTTGELFF.

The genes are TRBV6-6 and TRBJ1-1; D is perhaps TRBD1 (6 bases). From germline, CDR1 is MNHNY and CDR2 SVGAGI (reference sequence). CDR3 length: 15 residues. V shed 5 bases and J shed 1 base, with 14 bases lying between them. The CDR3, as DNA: TGTGCCAGCAGTCCACAGGGAGTGGGGAACACTGAAGCTTTCTTT. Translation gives CASSPQGVGNTEAFF.

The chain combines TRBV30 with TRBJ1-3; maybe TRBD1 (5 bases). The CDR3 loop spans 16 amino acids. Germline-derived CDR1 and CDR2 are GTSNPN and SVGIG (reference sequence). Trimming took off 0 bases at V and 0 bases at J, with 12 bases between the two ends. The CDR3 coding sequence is TGTGCCTGGAGTGTACCGGGGGGGTTCTCTGGAAACACCATATATTTT. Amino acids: CAWSVPGGFSGNTIYF.